This is a list of T cell receptor beta chains from one sample in a study of blood T cell repertoires in COVID-19. The repertoire was sequenced with immunoSEQ multiplex PCR; TCRdb's copy has only in-frame clones and lacks some. The table has roughly 500,000 clones, 75% to 90% seen once. What was sequenced was peripheral blood. These receptor sequences come from a man between 18 and 29 years old with COVID-19, enrolled during active disease. CDR3s include the opening cysteine and the closing phenylalanine or tryptophan. Each record gives: D gene, V gene, clone size, J gene, CDR3 DNA, CDR3 protein. A D gene is named only where the DNA matches it firmly. Rows may omit the clone size; those that give it use once, few, many or a size class.

-	TRBV7-8	-	TRBJ2-7	TGTGCCAGCGCGATAGCCTTGGCCTACGAGCAGTACTTC	CASAIALAYEQYF
TRBD1	TRBV5-4	-	TRBJ1-4	TGTGCCAGCAGCTCACAGGGGGCTGGGGATGAAAAACTGTTTTTT	CASSSQGAGDEKLFF
TRBD2	TRBV11-2	-	TRBJ2-3	TGTGCCGGGAGACTAGCGGGAGCGGATACGCAGTATTTT	CAGRLAGADTQYF
-	TRBV11-2	-	TRBJ2-3	TGTGCCAGCAGCTTAGCCCCTGAAGGGGCGGAAAACACAGATACGCAGTATTTT	CASSLAPEGAENTDTQYF
-	TRBV19	-	TRBJ1-5	TGTGCCAGTAGGGTCCTAGACTCGTGGAGCAATCAGCCCCAGCATTTT	CASRVLDSWSNQPQHF
-	TRBV6-5	-	TRBJ1-3	TGTGCCAGCAGTTACGCACGCAGCTCTGGAAACACCATATATTTT	CASSYARSSGNTIYF
-	TRBV6-5	once	TRBJ2-7	TGTGCCAGTACTAGGGGAACTAGCAGTAGTTACGAGCAGTACTTC	CASTRGTSSSYEQYF
-	TRBV6-5	-	TRBJ2-6	TGTGCCAGCAGTCAAATGAGCGTCGGGGCCAACGTCCTGACTTTC	CASSQMSVGANVLTF
-	TRBV19	-	TRBJ2-7	TGTGCCAGTAGTATGGCGGGAACCGGGTCCTACGAGCAGTACTTC	CASSMAGTGSYEQYF
-	TRBV5-5	-	TRBJ2-7	TGTGCCAGCAGCTTTTCTCCCGGGGTCGAGCAGTACTTC	CASSFSPGVEQYF
-	TRBV3-1/TRBV3-2	-	TRBJ1-1	TGTGCCAGCAGGGGTGGGGCCGAAGCTTTCTTT	CASRGGAEAFF
TRBD1	TRBV12-5	-	TRBJ1-1	TGTGCTAGTGGAATCGGACAGGGCGAAGCTTTCTTT	CASGIGQGEAFF
-	TRBV6-5	once	TRBJ1-1	TGTGCCAGCTCGTGGGGGCTGAACACTGAAGCTTTCTTT	CASSWGLNTEAFF
-	TRBV5-5	-	TRBJ1-6	TGTGCCAGCAGCCCCGACGGGGGGAACTCCTATAATTCACCCCTCCACTTT	CASSPDGGNSYNSPLHF
-	TRBV6-5	-	TRBJ2-2	TGTGCCGCGGGGCGGCAGGGGGAAGTCACCGGGGAGCTGTTTTTT	CAAGRQGEVTGELFF
-	TRBV19	once	TRBJ2-2	TGTGCCAGTAGTATTCGGAGCGGGGAGCTGTTTTTT	CASSIRSGELFF
-	TRBV1	once	TRBJ2-3	TGCACCAGCAGCCAAGGCCCGGGACTAGCGGGAGTGGATACGCAGTATTTT	CTSSQGPGLAGVDTQYF
TRBD2	TRBV28	-	TRBJ2-7	TGTGCCAGCAGTTTAGGGAGGGGAGAGGAGTACTTC	CASSLGRGEEYF
TRBD1	TRBV19	-	TRBJ1-2	TGTGCCAGTAGTATGAGGACAGGTGTATATGGCTACACCTTC	CASSMRTGVYGYTF
TRBD2	TRBV24-1	-	TRBJ2-3	TGTGCCACCGGACTAGCGGGAGCAGATACGCAGTATTTT	CATGLAGADTQYF
TRBD1	TRBV2	few	TRBJ2-7	TGTGCCAGCAGCCGGGACAGGGACGAGCAGTACTTC	CASSRDRDEQYF
TRBD1	TRBV11-1	-	TRBJ2-1	TGTGCCAGCAGCTCGGACAGGGTCGGGCAGTTCTTC	CASSSDRVGQFF
-	TRBV5-4	-	TRBJ1-5	TGTGCCAGCAGCTTGCAGGGGATTAATCAGCCCCAGCATTTT	CASSLQGINQPQHF
-	TRBV3-1/TRBV3-2	-	TRBJ2-1	TGTGCCAGCAGCCAAGAGGGACTGCAGGCCTACAATGAGCAGTTCTTC	CASSQEGLQAYNEQFF
TRBD2	TRBV6-5	-	TRBJ2-5	TGTGCCAGCAGTCGGGGGGGGACCCAGTACTTC	CASSRGGTQYF
TRBD2	TRBV2	-	TRBJ2-4	TGTGCCAGCAGCGGACTAGCGGGGCTCAAAAACATTCAGTACTTC	CASSGLAGLKNIQYF
-	TRBV7-8	-	TRBJ1-2	TGTGCCAGCAGCTTAAAGGGGTGGACGTCTAACTATGGCTACACCTTC	CASSLKGWTSNYGYTF
TRBD1	TRBV10-3	-	TRBJ1-5	TGTGCCATCAGCGGGACAGGCAATCAGCCCCAGCATTTT	CAISGTGNQPQHF
-	TRBV21-1	-	TRBJ1-5	-	CASSKVGEGSNQPQHF
-	TRBV19	few	TRBJ1-5	TGTGCCAGTAGTGAGCGGTGGAGCAATCAGCCCCAGCATTTT	CASSERWSNQPQHF
TRBD2	TRBV19	-	TRBJ2-7	TGTGCCAGTGCCGGGACTAGCGGGAGGAACGAGCAGTACTTC	CASAGTSGRNEQYF
-	TRBV5-5	-	TRBJ1-2	TGTGCCAGCAGCCCACGGACGGGGGGCGGTTTTAACTATGGCTACACCTTC	CASSPRTGGGFNYGYTF
-	TRBV12-5	-	TRBJ1-1	TGTGCTAGTGGTTTGGTTCTGGACAGCAGCATGAACACTGAAGCTTTCTTT	CASGLVLDSSMNTEAFF
TRBD1	TRBV25-1	-	TRBJ1-2	TGTGCCAGCACCAGGGGACAGAACTATGGCTACACCTTC	CASTRGQNYGYTF
TRBD1	TRBV6-5	-	TRBJ1-5	TGTGCCAGCATGACAGGGTACAGCAATCAGCCCCAGCATTTT	CASMTGYSNQPQHF
TRBD1	TRBV27	few	TRBJ1-3	TGTGCCAGCAGTTTGTTGGGGACAGGGTCAGGAAACACCATATATTTT	CASSLLGTGSGNTIYF
-	TRBV12-3/TRBV12-4	-	TRBJ2-4	TGTGCCAGCAGTTGGGGGGGCGACATTCAGTACTTC	CASSWGGDIQYF
TRBD2	TRBV6-5	once	TRBJ2-7	TGTGCCAGCACCCCTAGGCGGGAGACGGCCTACGAGCAGTACTTC	CASTPRRETAYEQYF
TRBD2	TRBV2	-	TRBJ2-5	TGTGCCAGCAGATCCGGGACTAGCCAAGAGACCCAGTACTTC	CASRSGTSQETQYF
-	TRBV30	-	TRBJ1-2	TGTGCCTGGAGTGTAGTCGTAGGCGGCTATGGCTACACCTTC	CAWSVVVGGYGYTF
TRBD2	TRBV3-1/TRBV3-2	-	TRBJ2-1	TGTGCCAGCAGCCAAGATGGTGGAGCGGGGGGCCACAATGAGCAGTTCTTC	CASSQDGGAGGHNEQFF
-	TRBV7-9	-	TRBJ1-6	TGTGCCAGCAGCTTAGTACGGTATAATTCACCCCTCCACTTT	CASSLVRYNSPLHF
-	TRBV6-5	-	TRBJ1-2	TGTGCCAGCTCCCTTCAGGGAGGCTATGGCTACACCTTC	CASSLQGGYGYTF
-	TRBV27	-	TRBJ2-1	TGTGCCAGCAGTTCCCGTTGGGGGGACGAGCAGTTCTTC	CASSSRWGDEQFF